This T cell receptor beta chain is from a study of blood T cell repertoires in COVID-19. The CDR3 consists of 10 residues. V was trimmed by 4 bases and J by 4 bases, leaving 5 bases between them. Germline CDR1 DFQATT, CDR2 SNEGSKA (reference sequence). Per the original data handling: Reference gene primer amplification gave estimated nucleated cell counts. This table comes from immunoSEQ multiplex PCR, and its TCRdb copy is limited to in-frame clones, with some not included. The D gene and trimming were derived from the DNA, and the V and J assignments and clone size from that table. The sample consists of hundreds of thousands of clones, around 90% of them appearing once. Residents of approximately 25 US areas, aged roughly 18 to 89 years, made up the participants. Cohort allocation depended upon clinical history that participants reported. No more than 2 weeks before study entry, exposed participants had met a case of COVID-19.

The sequencing sample was made of PBMCs or T cells enriched from blood (not recorded which). This receptor was obtained from a man over 45 who had been exposed to COVID-19. This chain uses TRBV20-1 with TRBJ2-7, with unresolved D. CDR3 amino acids: CSATNYEQYF. The DNA for the CDR3 is TGCAGTGCTACTAATTACGAGCAGTACTTC.